The rows below give T cell receptor beta chains drawn from one sample of a study of blood T cells in healthy people across ages. MiXCR, run by TCRdb on the 5' RACE reads, gives a single entry per CDR3 protein. The sample holds around 500,000 distinct CDR3 sequences; about 27% are singletons and the top ten take about 3.3%. This sample also appeared in a second study, on T cells of mothers and their children.

The sequencing input was blood. These receptors all stem from a boy aged 2 to 10 in good health. The CDR3 runs from the conserved cysteine through the conserved F or W. D genes are given only for firm matches. Clone size appears in some rows only: once, few, many, or a class for an expanded clone.

cdr3_aa cdr3_nt v_call clone_size d_call j_call
CASSQGENTQYF TGCGCCAGCAGCCAAGGGGAGAACACGCAGTATTTT TRBV4-1 NA NA TRBJ2-3
CASSSGTVANVLTF TGTGCCAGCAGCTCCGGGACTGTAGCCAACGTCCTGACTTTC TRBV7-9 few NA TRBJ2-6
CSASGPLNEKLFF TGCAGTGCTAGCGGGCCGCTTAATGAAAAACTGTTTTTT TRBV20-1 NA NA TRBJ1-4
CASGWAGRDNEQFF TGTGCTAGTGGTTGGGCCGGGAGGGACAATGAGCAGTTCTTC TRBV12-5 NA TRBD2 TRBJ2-1
CASSLTHGTGAFQETQYF TGTGCCAGCAGTCTCACCCACGGGACAGGGGCCTTCCAAGAGACCCAGTACTTC TRBV9 few TRBD1 TRBJ2-5
CASSKLSGGAFYEQYF TGTGCCAGCAGCAAGCTGAGCGGGGGGGCTTTCTACGAGCAGTACTTC TRBV9 NA TRBD2 TRBJ2-7
CASSFSTSGGLQETQYF TGTGCCAGCAGCTTCTCGACTAGCGGGGGCCTCCAAGAGACCCAGTACTTC TRBV11-2 few TRBD2 TRBJ2-5
CASSSGGGLGYTF TGTGCCAGCAGCTCCGGCGGGGGGCTGGGCTACACCTTC TRBV7-2 many NA TRBJ1-2
CASSYPGPAGYEQYF TGTGCCAGCAGTTATCCGGGCCCCGCGGGCTACGAGCAGTACTTC TRBV6-2/TRBV6-3 few NA TRBJ2-7
CASRVRTSGNTDTQYF TGTGCCAGCAGAGTAAGGACTAGCGGAAACACAGATACGCAGTATTTT TRBV5-6 NA TRBD2 TRBJ2-3
CASSSGYLTGDTQYF TGTGCCAGCAGCTCAGGCTACCTGACGGGAGATACGCAGTATTTT TRBV7-9 NA NA TRBJ2-3
CATSSVGTMRGNTIYF TGTGCCACCAGCAGCGTAGGGACCATGAGAGGAAACACCATATATTTT TRBV15 NA NA TRBJ1-3
CASSQDPILAEETQYF TGTGCCAGCAGCCAAGATCCAATACTAGCGGAAGAGACCCAGTACTTC TRBV3-1 NA TRBD2 TRBJ2-5
CASSDRYGYTF TGTGCCAGCAGTGACAGATATGGCTACACCTTC TRBV12-3/TRBV12-4 NA NA TRBJ1-2
CSAEVGGMNTEAFF TGCAGTGCTGAGGTGGGGGGAATGAACACTGAAGCTTTCTTT TRBV20-1 few NA TRBJ1-1
CASSLDYRVGSYEQYF TGTGCCAGCAGCTTAGATTACAGGGTTGGCTCCTACGAGCAGTACTTC TRBV7-9 NA NA TRBJ2-7
CSAHLAGLKNIQYF TGCAGTGCTCACCTAGCGGGACTAAAAAACATTCAGTACTTC TRBV20-1 NA TRBD2 TRBJ2-4
CSAGPPGNEQFF TGCAGTGCTGGCCCCCCGGGCAATGAGCAGTTCTTC TRBV20-1 few NA TRBJ2-1
CASSYGQGITDTQYF TGTGCCAGCAGTTACGGACAGGGGATCACAGATACGCAGTATTTT TRBV6-5 NA TRBD1 TRBJ2-3
CAWKRNANTGELFF TGTGCCTGGAAGAGAAACGCGAACACCGGGGAGCTGTTTTTT TRBV30 NA NA TRBJ2-2
CASSYSGSGADTQYF TGTGCCAGCAGTTACTCCGGGTCTGGGGCAGATACGCAGTATTTT TRBV6-5 NA NA TRBJ2-3
CASSLVWWDKGSYEQYF TGTGCCAGCAGCTTAGTATGGTGGGACAAGGGTTCCTACGAGCAGTACTTC TRBV7-9 few NA TRBJ2-7
CASSKDPIDSGANVLTF TGCGCCAGCAGCAAGGACCCGATTGACTCTGGGGCCAACGTCCTGACTTTC TRBV5-1 few NA TRBJ2-6
CAISSAAGSPSYEQYF TGTGCCATCAGTTCAGCGGCCGGGAGCCCTTCCTACGAGCAGTACTTC TRBV10-3 NA NA TRBJ2-7
CASSPAGVEQYF TGTGCCAGCTCACCAGCCGGGGTCGAGCAGTACTTC TRBV18 NA NA TRBJ2-7
CASSLNTGPRNYGYTF TGTGCCAGCAGCTTAAACACAGGCCCCCGAAACTATGGCTACACCTTC TRBV7-3 many NA TRBJ1-2
CASSPGGRAQETQYF TGTGCCAGCAGCCCTGGGGGCAGGGCACAGGAGACCCAGTACTTC TRBV9 NA NA TRBJ2-5
CRGSLNEKLFF TGCCGGGGGTCCCTAAATGAAAAACTGTTTTTT TRBV11-3 few NA TRBJ1-4
CASSLSSSGSCEQYF TGTGCCAGCAGTCTATCCTCTAGCGGGAGTTGCGAGCAGTACTTC TRBV6-5 NA TRBD2 TRBJ2-7
CASSPDGGYNEQFF TGTGCCAGCTCACCAGATGGCGGCTACAATGAGCAGTTCTTC TRBV18 NA NA TRBJ2-1
CSARGVMTGQSSYNEQFF TGCAGTGCTAGAGGGGTTATGACGGGGCAGAGCTCCTACAATGAGCAGTTCTTC TRBV20-1 once NA TRBJ2-1
CASSMTSGALNEQFF TGTGCCAGTAGTATGACTAGCGGGGCCCTAAATGAGCAGTTCTTC TRBV19 many TRBD2 TRBJ2-1
CASSSFSTYNEQFF TGTGCCAGCAGCTCCTTTAGCACCTACAATGAGCAGTTCTTC TRBV6-1 NA NA TRBJ2-1
CAISAPSTDEQYF TGTGCCATCAGTGCGCCTAGTACCGACGAGCAGTACTTC TRBV10-3 few NA TRBJ2-7
CASSFRGQNEQFF TGTGCCAGCAGTTTCAGGGGGCAGAATGAGCAGTTCTTC TRBV27 NA TRBD1 TRBJ2-1
CSARAGARYNEQFF TGCAGTGCTAGGGCGGGGGCCCGCTACAATGAGCAGTTCTTC TRBV20-1 NA NA TRBJ2-1
CASSLMTSGANVLTF TGTGCCAGCAGCTTGATGACTTCTGGGGCCAACGTCCTGACTTTC TRBV5-6 NA NA TRBJ2-6
CASRGAAKNIQYF TGTGCCAGCAGGGGGGCAGCCAAAAACATTCAGTACTTC TRBV6-5 NA NA TRBJ2-4
CASSPPRTSGEQYF TGTGCCAGCAGCCCCCCCAGGACTAGCGGCGAGCAGTACTTC TRBV9 NA TRBD2 TRBJ2-7
CASSEVRSADTQYF TGTGCCAGCAGTGAGGTCCGTAGCGCAGATACGCAGTATTTT TRBV2 NA NA TRBJ2-3
CSALNRDSNEKLFF TGCAGTGCCCTAAACCGGGACTCTAATGAAAAACTGTTTTTT TRBV20-1 few NA TRBJ1-4
CASSQDDYSYEQYF TGCGCCAGCAGCCAAGACGACTACTCCTACGAGCAGTACTTC TRBV4-1 NA NA TRBJ2-7
CSARTATNEKLFF TGCAGTGCTCGGACAGCAACTAATGAAAAACTGTTTTTT TRBV20-1 NA NA TRBJ1-4
CASSPGLATNEQFF TGTGCCAGCAGCCCGGGACTAGCTACGAATGAGCAGTTCTTC TRBV7-9 many TRBD2 TRBJ2-1
CASRGPAKNIQYF TGTGCCAGCAGGGGTCCAGCCAAAAACATTCAGTACTTC TRBV28 NA NA TRBJ2-4